The 25 T cell receptor beta chains below all came from one sample that was sequenced in a study of OX40 agonist ivuxolimab in advanced cancers. This table comes from immunoSEQ multiplex PCR, and its TCRdb copy is limited to in-frame clones, with some not included. The sample holds around 62,000 clones; about nine tenths are singletons and the top ten take over 0.3%. This sample comprised CD4+ or CD8+ T cells sorted from blood, obtained in a trial of the OX40 agonist ivuxolimab. All receptors derive from an adult with an advanced solid tumor such as melanoma, head and neck, liver or kidney cancer.

The genes are TRBV11-2 and TRBJ1-4; 10 bases agree with TRBD1. This CDR3 region has 14 residues. The V gene's germline CDR1 is SGHAT and CDR2 FQNNGV. The V and J ends lost 5 bases and 10 bases, in that order; junction bases with no gene match: 7. As DNA, the CDR3 is TGTGCCAGCAGCCTCGACAGGGGGCGCGGAAAACTGTTTTTT. Protein product: CASSLDRGRGKLFF.

The chain joins TRBV5-1 to TRBJ2-7; 8 nucleotides align to TRBD1. CDR3 length equals 16 residues. V lost 7 bases, J lost 0 bases, and 12 bases stayed unmatched. From germline, CDR1 is SGHRS and CDR2 YFSETQ. CDR3: CASQTGANRASYEQYF. CDR3 nucleotide sequence: TGCGCCAGCCAGACAGGGGCCAATAGGGCCTCCTACGAGCAGTACTTC.

The sample holds one count of this clone. The chain uses TRBV7-9 and TRBJ2-3; the D call may be TRBD1 or TRBD2 (5 bases each). The CDR3 totals 15 residues. Trimming shortened V by 6 bases and J by 1 base, and 14 bases separated the two germline ends. Germline CDR1 is SEHNR and CDR2 is FQNEAQ (reference sequence). Here the CDR3 reads CASSPEGRGTDTQYF. The CDR3 DNA reads TGTGCCAGCAGTCCTGAGGGGCGGGGCACAGATACGCAGTATTTT.

The chain uses TRBV30 and TRBJ2-4, with D tentatively TRBD1 (6 bases). Germline V gives CDR1 GTSNPN, CDR2 SVGIG (reference sequence). The CDR3 is 13 residues long. V lost 1 base to trimming and J lost 5 bases, with 9 bases between them. CDR3 residues: CAWSGAGENIQYF. For the CDR3, the DNA is TGTGCCTGGAGTGGGGCAGGGGAAAACATTCAGTACTTC. Based on the CDR3 plus reference TRBV30 and TRBJ2-4, the full variable domain is SQTIHQWPATLVQPVGSPLSLECTVEGTSNPNLYWYRQAAGRGLQLLFYSVGIGQISSEVPQNLSASRPQDRQFILSSKKLLLSDSGFYLCAWSGAGENIQYFGAGTRLSVL.

The chain recombines TRBV28 with TRBJ1-1; 7 bases are shared with TRBD1. The J segment lost 1 base and the V segment lost 6 bases, leaving 2 bases of the junction unmatched. Germline lookup yields CDR1 MDHEN and CDR2 SYDVKM. The CDR3 consists of 13 residues. The CDR3 loop reads CASSRDRNTEAFF. DNA of the CDR3: TGTGCCAGCAGCAGGGACAGGAACACTGAAGCTTTCTTT.

This rearrangement joins TRBV6-5 to TRBJ1-3; D gene ambiguous. Trimming left V 6 bases short and J 4 bases short, with 13 bases between. There are 14 residues in the CDR3. CDR1 is MNHEY and CDR2 is SVGAGI in the germline V gene. DNA of the CDR3: TGTGCCAGCAGCGTAAAAATTGGGGGAAACACCATATATTTT. Translating gives CASSVKIGGNTIYF.

This chain uses TRBV27 with TRBJ1-4; D unresolved. The V gene's germline CDR1 is MNHEY and CDR2 SMNVEV (reference sequence). CDR3 length equals 15 residues. Between the trimmed V and J ends, which lost 1 base and 0 bases, there was a span of 6 bases. The CDR3 loop reads CASSLFGTTNEKLFF. Here the CDR3 DNA reads TGTGCCAGCAGTTTATTCGGGACAACTAATGAAAAACTGTTTTTT.

This clone was detected once. The CDR3 here is CAISEIGPVGFHEQYF. CDR3 bases: TGTGCCATCAGTGAGATCGGCCCAGTGGGGTTCCACGAGCAGTACTTC. The rearrangement joins TRBV10-3 to TRBJ2-7, with no clear D. The CDR3 extends over 16 amino acids. V shed 2 bases and J shed 5 bases, with 19 bases lying between them. Germline loops: CDR1 ENHRY, CDR2 SYGVKD.

The CDR3 spells CASSYSFRGENIQYF. The CDR3 coding sequence is TGTGCCAGCAGTTACTCGTTTCGGGGCGAAAACATTCAGTACTTC. V gene TRBV6-6 combines with J gene TRBJ2-4; D tentatively reads TRBD1 or TRBD2 (5 bases each). The CDR3 sequence is 15 residues long. Between the trimmed V and J ends, which lost 0 bases and 5 bases, there was a span of 11 bases. Germline values: CDR1 MNHNY, CDR2 SVGAGI (reference sequence).

The chain recombines TRBV4-3 with TRBJ2-5; TRBD2 is a possible D gene (6 bases). The germline V gene encodes CDR1 LGHNA and CDR2 YSLEER. The V and J ends lost 0 bases and 5 bases respectively, with 13 bases between them. The CDR3 loop spans 15 amino acids. The CDR3 sequence: CASSQDQGRLETQYF. CDR3 nucleotide sequence: TGCGCCAGCAGCCAAGATCAAGGGAGGCTCGAGACCCAGTACTTC.

The genes are TRBV9 and TRBJ2-2; the D gene is possibly TRBD1 (6 bases). Germline CDR1 is SGDLS and CDR2 is YYNGEE. The CDR3 totals 16 residues. V lost 0 bases to trimming and J lost 4 bases, with 13 bases between them. The CDR3: CASSVGAQGPTGELFF. CDR3 nucleotides: TGTGCCAGCAGCGTAGGGGCACAGGGACCCACCGGGGAGCTGTTTTTT. Full variable domain (missing parts from reference TRBV9 and TRBJ2-2): DSGVTQTPKHLITATGQRVTLRCSPRSGDLSVYWYQQSLDQGLQFLIQYYNGEERAKGNILERFSAQQFPDLHSELNLSSLELGDSALYFCASSVGAQGPTGELFFGEGSRLTVL.

The gene calls are TRBV2 and TRBJ2-5; TRBD2 aligns across 10 bases. CDR3 length: 14 residues. J lost 6 bases, V lost 9 bases, and 10 bases had no gene match. CDR1 and CDR2 from the germline V gene are SNHLY and FYNNEI. The CDR3 loop is CARPERGGPKTQYF. The CDR3 nucleotides are TGTGCCAGACCCGAGCGGGGGGGGCCTAAGACCCAGTACTTC.

The chain combines TRBV28 with TRBJ2-7; TRBD1 aligns across 11 bases. V was pared by 6 bases and J by 1 base, with 5 bases of the junction left unmatched. Germline V lookup: CDR1 MDHEN, CDR2 SYDVKM. The CDR3 sequence is 15 residues long. CDR3 amino acids: CASRWGTGGSYEQYF. CDR3 coding DNA: TGTGCCAGCAGGTGGGGGACAGGGGGTTCCTACGAGCAGTACTTC.

This rearrangement joins TRBV18 to TRBJ2-7, with D possibly being TRBD1 (8 bases). The V gene lost 6 bases and the J gene lost 1 base, with 16 bases spanning the gap. Germline V lookup: CDR1 KGHSH, CDR2 LQKENI. This CDR3 is 15 amino acids long. This chain's CDR3 is CASSPQQGGSYEQYF. The CDR3 DNA sequence: TGTGCCAGCTCCCCCCAACAGGGGGGGTCCTACGAGCAGTACTTC.

The V gene is TRBV19, the J gene TRBJ2-7; D gene unclear. Germline values: CDR1 LNHDA, CDR2 SQIVND (reference sequence). Trimming cost V 3 bases and J 0 bases, with 6 bases left between them. This CDR3 comprises 13 residues. CDR3 sequence: CASSMVASYEQYF. In nucleotides, the CDR3 is TGTGCCAGTAGTATGGTTGCCTCCTACGAGCAGTACTTC.

V usage is TRBV6-5 and J usage is TRBJ2-2; D unclear. There are 13 residues in the CDR3. Looked up from germline, CDR1 is MNHEY and CDR2 is SVGAGI. V lost 2 bases to trimming and J lost 4 bases, with 5 bases between them. In DNA, the CDR3 is TGTGCCAGCAGTTACCCGGGCACCGGGGAGCTGTTTTTT. Its protein is CASSYPGTGELFF.

This clone was recorded once. The V call is TRBV19, the J call TRBJ1-2; possibly TRBD1 for D (5 bases). V was shortened by 2 bases and J by 7 bases, with 8 bases between the two germline ends. Germline CDR1 LNHDA, CDR2 SQIVND (reference sequence). The CDR3 has 12 amino acids. The CDR3 region is CASSITGLGYTF. DNA of the CDR3: TGTGCCAGTAGTATAACAGGTCTTGGCTACACCTTC.

As regards this clone: At the DNA level, this CDR3 is encoded by other sequences in the same sample as well. This chain uses TRBV9 with TRBJ1-3, with no clear D. V dropped 0 bases and J dropped 0 bases, with 10 bases sitting between them. Germline V lookup: CDR1 SGDLS, CDR2 YYNGEE. The CDR3 spans 16 residues. The CDR3 protein is CASSVGEGRSGNTIYF. The CDR3 bases are TGTGCCAGCAGCGTAGGGGAGGGTCGCTCTGGAAACACCATATATTTT.

The chain uses TRBV15 and TRBJ2-1; 7 nucleotides align to TRBD2. This CDR3 has 16 residues. V lost 6 bases and J lost 5; bases outside the gene matches: 13. The V gene's germline CDR1 is LNHNV and CDR2 YYDKDF (reference sequence). The DNA of the CDR3 is TGTGCCACCAGAGGGTTACGGTCTAGCGGTCACAATGAGCAGTTCTTC. Protein: CATRGLRSSGHNEQFF.

The V call is TRBV11-2, the J call TRBJ2-1; 16 positions match TRBD2. CDR3 size: 15 residues. The J segment lost 15 bases and the V segment lost 6 bases, leaving 11 bases of the junction unmatched. CDR1 SGHAT and CDR2 FQNNGV come from the germline V gene. The CDR3 spells CASSTGTSGGAGVFF. The CDR3 region has the DNA TGTGCCAGCAGTACCGGGACTAGCGGGGGGGCAGGTGTGTTCTTC.

The chain recombines TRBV5-4 with TRBJ1-1; the D gene is possibly TRBD1 (6 bases). The CDR3 is 16 amino acids. The V end lost 4 bases, the J end lost 1 base, and 17 bases lay between the germline ends. Per germline, CDR1 SGHNT and CDR2 YYREEE (reference sequence). CDR3 residues: CASSGGGAGKNTEAFF. For the CDR3, the DNA is TGTGCCAGCAGCGGAGGGGGTGCAGGGAAGAACACTGAAGCTTTCTTT.

The chain uses TRBV30 and TRBJ2-7; D might be TRBD2 (7 bases). CDR3 length: 14 amino acids. CDR1 and CDR2 from the germline V gene are GTSNPN and SVGIG (reference sequence). The V end lost 5 bases, the J end lost 3 bases, and 17 bases lay between the germline ends. The CDR3 nucleotides read TGTGCCTGGGGGTCGGGGGGCGCGGGCTACGAGCAGTACTTC. Translated, it gives CAWGSGGAGYEQYF.

The chain uses TRBV12-5 and TRBJ1-2; D may be TRBD1 (6 bases). The germline gives CDR1 LGHNT, CDR2 FRNRAP. V dropped 2 bases and J dropped 7 bases, with 14 bases sitting between them. This CDR3 is 14 amino acids long. The CDR3 DNA reads as TGTGCTAGTGGTTTGCAACAGGGAGGAGGTGGCTACACCTTC. It yields the protein CASGLQQGGGGYTF.

This clone was seen once. The chain employs TRBV29-1 and TRBJ2-3; 12 bases align to TRBD2. The J segment lost 2 bases and the V segment lost 8 bases, leaving 5 bases of the junction unmatched. CDR3 length: 14 amino acids. From germline, CDR1 is SQVTM and CDR2 ANQGSEA. The CDR3 loop is CSIRTSGNTDTQYF. The CDR3 DNA sequence: TGCAGCATAAGGACTAGCGGGAACACAGATACGCAGTATTTT.

The rearrangement links TRBV11-2 to TRBJ1-1; no clear D. This CDR3 region has 14 residues. CDR1 is SGHAT, CDR2 FQNNGV, per germline. Trimming took 3 bases from V and 6 from J, leaving 14 bases between them. In nucleotides, the CDR3 is TGTGCCAGCAGCTTCGACCGGGCTCAGGCTGAAGCTTTCTTT. Translating gives CASSFDRAQAEAFF.